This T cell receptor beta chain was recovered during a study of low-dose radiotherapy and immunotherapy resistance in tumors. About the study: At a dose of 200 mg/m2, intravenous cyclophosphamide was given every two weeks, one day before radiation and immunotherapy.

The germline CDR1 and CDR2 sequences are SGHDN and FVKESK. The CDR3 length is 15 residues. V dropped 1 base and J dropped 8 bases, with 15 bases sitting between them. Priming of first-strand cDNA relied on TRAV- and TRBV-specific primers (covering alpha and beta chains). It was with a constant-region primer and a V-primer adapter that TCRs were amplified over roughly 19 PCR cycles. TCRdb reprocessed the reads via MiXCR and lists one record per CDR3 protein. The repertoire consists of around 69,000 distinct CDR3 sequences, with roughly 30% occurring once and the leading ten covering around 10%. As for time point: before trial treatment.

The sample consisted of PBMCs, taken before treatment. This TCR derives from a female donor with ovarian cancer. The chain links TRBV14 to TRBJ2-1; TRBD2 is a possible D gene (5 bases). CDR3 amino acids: CASSQAAQPGDEQFF. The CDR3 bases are TGTGCCAGCAGCCAAGCAGCTCAGCCCGGGGATGAGCAGTTCTTC.